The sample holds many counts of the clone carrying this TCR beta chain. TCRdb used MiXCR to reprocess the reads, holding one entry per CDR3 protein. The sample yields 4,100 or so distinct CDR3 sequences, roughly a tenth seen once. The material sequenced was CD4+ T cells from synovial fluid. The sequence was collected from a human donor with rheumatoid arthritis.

CDR3 residues: CSARGPLNTEAFF. In DNA, the CDR3 is TGCAGTGCTAGAGGGCCCTTGAACACTGAAGCTTTCTTT. The chain couples TRBV20-1 to TRBJ1-1; unclear D gene. The CDR3 runs 13 residues. The germline CDR1 and CDR2 sequences are DFQATT and SNEGSKA (reference sequence). Trimming took off 1 base at V and 0 bases at J, with 6 bases between the two ends.